The T cell receptor (beta chain) described here comes from a study of neurological immune-mediated disorders. 5'RACE with 10-nucleotide random UMIs generated the cDNA. TCRdb reprocessed the 5' RACE reads via MiXCR and lists one record per CDR3 protein. The sample holds around 60,000 distinct CDR3 sequences, 3% to 4% seen once. This clonotype was seen at least ten times. Sample: PBMCs. This TCR derives from a woman aged 55 to 70 with multiple sclerosis.

In DNA, the CDR3 is TGCAGTGCTAGGGGACTAGCGGGAACTAAAGAGACCCAGTACTTC. Protein product: CSARGLAGTKETQYF. The chain joins TRBV20-1 to TRBJ2-5, with 13 bases fitting TRBD2. The CDR3 totals 15 residues. V lost 3 bases to trimming and J lost 3 bases; unmatched junction nucleotides: 4. Germline loops: CDR1 DFQATT, CDR2 SNEGSKA (reference sequence).